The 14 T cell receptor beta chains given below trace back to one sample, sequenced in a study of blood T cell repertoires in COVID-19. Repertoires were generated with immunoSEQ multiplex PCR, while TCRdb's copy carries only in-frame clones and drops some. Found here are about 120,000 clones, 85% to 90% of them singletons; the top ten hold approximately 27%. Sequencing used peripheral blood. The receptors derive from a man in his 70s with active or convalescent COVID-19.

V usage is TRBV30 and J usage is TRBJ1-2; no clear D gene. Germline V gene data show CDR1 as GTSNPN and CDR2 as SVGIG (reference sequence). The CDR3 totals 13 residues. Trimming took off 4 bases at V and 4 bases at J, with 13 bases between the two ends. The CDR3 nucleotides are TGTGCCTGGAACTTAGAGGCGGTCTATGGCTACACCTTC. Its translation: CAWNLEAVYGYTF.

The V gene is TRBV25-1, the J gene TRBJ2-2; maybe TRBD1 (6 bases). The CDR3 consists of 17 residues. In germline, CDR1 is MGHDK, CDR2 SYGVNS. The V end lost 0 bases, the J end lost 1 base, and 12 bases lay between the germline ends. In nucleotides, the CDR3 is TGTGCCAGCAGTGAATATCTCGTGACAGGGAACACCGGGGAGCTGTTTTTT. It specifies CASSEYLVTGNTGELFF. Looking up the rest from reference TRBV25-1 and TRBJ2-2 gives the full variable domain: EADIYQTPRYLVIGTGKKITLECSQTMGHDKMYWYQQDPGMELHLIHYSYGVNSTEKGDLSSESTVSRIRTEHFPLTLESARPSHTSQYLCASSEYLVTGNTGELFFGEGSRLTVL.

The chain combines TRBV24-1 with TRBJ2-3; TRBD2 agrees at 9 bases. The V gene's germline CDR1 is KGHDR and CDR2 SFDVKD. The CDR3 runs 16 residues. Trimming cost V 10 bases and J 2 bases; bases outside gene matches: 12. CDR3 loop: CATGGVAGVDTDTQYF. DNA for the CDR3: TGTGCCACTGGCGGGGTAGCGGGGGTTGACACAGATACGCAGTATTTT.

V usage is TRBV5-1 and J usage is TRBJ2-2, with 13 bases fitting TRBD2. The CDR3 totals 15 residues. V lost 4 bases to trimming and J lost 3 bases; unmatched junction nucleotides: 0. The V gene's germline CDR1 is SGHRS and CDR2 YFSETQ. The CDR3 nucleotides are TGCGCCAGCAGCGGACTAGCGGGAGACACCGGGGAGCTGTTTTTT. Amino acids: CASSGLAGDTGELFF.

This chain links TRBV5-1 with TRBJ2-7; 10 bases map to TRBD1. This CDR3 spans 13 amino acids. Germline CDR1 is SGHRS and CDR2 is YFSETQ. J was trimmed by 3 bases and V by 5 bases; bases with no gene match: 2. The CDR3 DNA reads TGCGCCAGCAGAAGGACAGGGGGCTACGAGCAGTACTTC. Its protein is CASRRTGGYEQYF. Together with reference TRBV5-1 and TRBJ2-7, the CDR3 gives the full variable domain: KAGVTQTPRYLIKTRGQQVTLSCSPISGHRSVSWYQQTPGQGLQFLFEYFSETQRNKGNFPGRFSGRQFSNSRSEMNVSTLELGDSALYLCASRRTGGYEQYFGPGTRLTVT.

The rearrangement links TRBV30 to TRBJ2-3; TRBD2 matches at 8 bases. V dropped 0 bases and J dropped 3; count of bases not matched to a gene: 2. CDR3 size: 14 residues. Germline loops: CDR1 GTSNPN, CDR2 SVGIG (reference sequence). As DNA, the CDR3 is TGTGCCTGGAGTGTAAAGCGGGAGACAGATACGCAGTATTTT. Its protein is CAWSVKRETDTQYF.

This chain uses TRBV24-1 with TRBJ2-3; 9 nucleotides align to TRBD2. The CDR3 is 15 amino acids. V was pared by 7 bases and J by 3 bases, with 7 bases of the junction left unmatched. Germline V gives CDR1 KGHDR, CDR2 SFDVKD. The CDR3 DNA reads TGTGCCACCAGCCCCGAAAGCGGGAGGACAGATACGCAGTATTTT. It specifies CATSPESGRTDTQYF.

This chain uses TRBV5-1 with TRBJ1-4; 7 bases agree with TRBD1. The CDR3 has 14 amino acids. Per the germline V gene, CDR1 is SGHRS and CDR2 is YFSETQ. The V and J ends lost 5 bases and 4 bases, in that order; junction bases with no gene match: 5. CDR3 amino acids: CASRRDSHNEKLFF. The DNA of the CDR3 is TGCGCCAGCAGAAGGGACAGTCATAATGAAAAACTGTTTTTT.

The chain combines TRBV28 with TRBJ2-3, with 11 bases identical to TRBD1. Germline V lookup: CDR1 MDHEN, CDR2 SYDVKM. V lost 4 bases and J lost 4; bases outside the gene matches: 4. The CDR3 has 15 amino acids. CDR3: CASSWGTGGADTQYF. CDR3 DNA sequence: TGTGCCAGCAGTTGGGGGACAGGGGGTGCAGATACGCAGTATTTT.

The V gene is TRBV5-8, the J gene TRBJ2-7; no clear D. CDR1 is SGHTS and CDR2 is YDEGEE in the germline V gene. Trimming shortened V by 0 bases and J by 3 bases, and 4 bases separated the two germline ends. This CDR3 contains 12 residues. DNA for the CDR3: TGTGCCAGCAGCTTGGACAACTACGAGCAGTACTTC. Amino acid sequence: CASSLDNYEQYF.

CDR3 sequence (DNA): TGTGCCAGTACCTCCGGGACTAGCGGGTACAATGAGCAGTTCTTC. Translating gives CASTSGTSGYNEQFF. The rearrangement joins TRBV19 to TRBJ2-1; 12 bases are a match to TRBD2. The junction had 5 bases not matched to a gene; V was cut back by 7 bases and J by 4 bases. Per germline, CDR1 LNHDA and CDR2 SQIVND (reference sequence). The CDR3 loop spans 15 amino acids.

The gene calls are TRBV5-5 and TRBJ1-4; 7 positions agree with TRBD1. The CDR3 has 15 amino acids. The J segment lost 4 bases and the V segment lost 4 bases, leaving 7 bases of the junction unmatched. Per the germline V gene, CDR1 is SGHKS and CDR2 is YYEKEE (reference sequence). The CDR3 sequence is CASSPLDRSNEKLFF. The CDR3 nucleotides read TGTGCCAGCAGCCCATTGGACAGGAGTAATGAAAAACTGTTTTTT.

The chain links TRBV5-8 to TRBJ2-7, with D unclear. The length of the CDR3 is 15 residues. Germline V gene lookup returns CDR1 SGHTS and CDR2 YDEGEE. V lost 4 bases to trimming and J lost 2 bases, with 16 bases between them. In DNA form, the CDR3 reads TGTGCCAGCAGCGTCGACTCCCCCTCCCCCTACGAGCAGTACTTC. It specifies CASSVDSPSPYEQYF.

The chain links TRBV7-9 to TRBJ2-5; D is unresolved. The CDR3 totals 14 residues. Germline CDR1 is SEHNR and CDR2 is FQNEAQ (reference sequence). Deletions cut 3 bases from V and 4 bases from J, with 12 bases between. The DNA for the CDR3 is TGTGCCAGCAGCTTGAACGGAGTTGGAGAGACCCAGTACTTC. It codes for CASSLNGVGETQYF.